These T cell receptor beta chains were read from a single sample in a study of T-cell reconstitution after alpha-beta-depleted transplantation in children. TCRdb reprocessed the PCR reads with MiXCR, giving one entry per CDR3 protein. The sample records about 610,000 distinct CDR3 sequences, 10% being singletons. Sequencing was performed on PBMCs from the stem cell graft donor, taken from the stem cell graft. Receptors were obtained from a human donor who donated a stem cell graft to a child with acute myeloid leukemia. The CDR3 runs from the conserved cysteine through the conserved F or W. Each record gives: D gene, V gene, J gene, clone size, CDR3 protein, CDR3 DNA. The D gene is left open where the match is weak. The size of a clone is reported for some rows only, either as once, few or many, or as a class for expanded clones.

D gene: TRBD1; V gene: TRBV5-1; J gene: TRBJ1-1; clone size: NA; CDR3 protein: CASSLLTGGRNTEAFF; CDR3 DNA: TGCGCCAGCAGCTTGCTAACAGGGGGCAGGAACACTGAAGCTTTCTTT
D gene: NA; V gene: TRBV25-1; J gene: TRBJ1-6; clone size: few; CDR3 protein: CASRASGKNSPLHF; CDR3 DNA: TGTGCCAGCAGGGCCAGCGGTAAGAATTCACCCCTCCACTTT
D gene: NA; V gene: TRBV15; J gene: TRBJ2-3; clone size: NA; CDR3 protein: CATYRPPGDTQYF; CDR3 DNA: TGTGCCACATACCGGCCTCCGGGGGATACGCAGTATTTT
D gene: NA; V gene: TRBV20-1; J gene: TRBJ2-3; clone size: NA; CDR3 protein: CSARGLTLPNTQYF; CDR3 DNA: TGCAGTGCTAGAGGGCTTACGTTACCCAATACGCAGTATTTT
D gene: NA; V gene: TRBV25-1; J gene: TRBJ2-7; clone size: few; CDR3 protein: CASRRGTPHDEQYF; CDR3 DNA: TGTGCCAGCAGGCGAGGGACACCTCACGACGAGCAGTACTTC
D gene: NA; V gene: TRBV6-2/TRBV6-3; J gene: TRBJ2-3; clone size: once; CDR3 protein: CAISSLRSTDTQYF; CDR3 DNA: TGTGCCATCTCCTCCCTTAGGTCCACAGATACGCAGTATTTT
D gene: NA; V gene: TRBV18; J gene: TRBJ2-1; clone size: many; CDR3 protein: CASSPPIAYVNNEQFF; CDR3 DNA: TGTGCCAGCTCACCACCGATAGCATACGTTAACAATGAGCAGTTCTTC
D gene: NA; V gene: TRBV9; J gene: TRBJ2-1; clone size: many; CDR3 protein: CASSGSTHGEQFF; CDR3 DNA: TGTGCCAGCAGCGGATCGACACACGGTGAGCAGTTCTTC
D gene: NA; V gene: TRBV29-1; J gene: TRBJ2-6; clone size: few; CDR3 protein: CSVASFPGQGTFSGANVLTF; CDR3 DNA: TGCAGCGTTGCGTCTTTTCCCGGGCAGGGGACGTTCTCTGGGGCCAACGTCCTGACTTTC
D gene: TRBD1; V gene: TRBV20-1; J gene: TRBJ2-1; clone size: few; CDR3 protein: CSASRGLHNEQFF; CDR3 DNA: TGCAGTGCTTCCAGGGGGCTCCACAATGAGCAGTTCTTC
D gene: TRBD2; V gene: TRBV9; J gene: TRBJ2-1; clone size: few; CDR3 protein: CASSVGTSFRNEQFF; CDR3 DNA: TGTGCCAGCAGCGTAGGGACTAGTTTTCGTAATGAGCAGTTCTTC
D gene: NA; V gene: TRBV12-3/TRBV12-4; J gene: TRBJ2-1; clone size: many; CDR3 protein: CATLETDGGSYNEQFF; CDR3 DNA: TGTGCCACCTTGGAGACGGACGGCGGTTCCTACAATGAGCAGTTCTTC